Listed below are T cell receptor beta chains from one sample, sequenced in a study of graft-versus-host responses after intestinal transplantation. Data came from immunoSEQ multiplex PCR; TCRdb stores just in-frame clones and leaves some out. The sample lists about 39,000 clones; 85% to 95% were seen once. Sequences were derived from PBMCs, sampled approximately 740 days after intestinal transplantation. The receptors derive from a human patient who received an intestinal transplant, so some T cells may come from the graft donor. The CDR3 runs from the conserved cysteine through the conserved F or W. D genes are given only for firm matches. Clone size is given for some rows only: seen once, a few or many times, or a class if the clone is expanded.

NA,TRBV18,NA,TRBJ2-3,TGTGCCAGCTCACGTCAGTCAGATACGCAGTATTTT,CASSRQSDTQYF
NA,TRBV11-2,NA,TRBJ2-1,TGTGCCAGCAGCTTACTAGGGGGGATTAATGAGCAGTTCTTC,CASSLLGGINEQFF
TRBD2,TRBV6-1,NA,TRBJ2-5,TGTGCCAGCACGTCGGCTAGCGGGCAAGAGACCCAGTACTTC,CASTSASGQETQYF
NA,TRBV7-6,NA,TRBJ2-2,TGTGCCAGCAGCTCAGGCACCGGGGAGCTGTTTTTT,CASSSGTGELFF
NA,TRBV9,NA,TRBJ2-7,TGTGCCAGCAGCGCAGTACCGGGACGGCGCTTTTACGAGCAGTACTTC,CASSAVPGRRFYEQYF
NA,TRBV5-1,NA,TRBJ2-7,TGCGCCAGCAGCAGGGACGACAGCTACGAGCAGTACTTC,CASSRDDSYEQYF
NA,TRBV5-1,NA,TRBJ2-2,TGCGCCAGCAGCTTGGAGCGGATTCTTGGGACCGGGGAGCTGTTTTTT,CASSLERILGTGELFF
TRBD1,TRBV18,NA,TRBJ1-2,TGTGCCAGCTCACCAACAGGGGAAGGGTACTATGGCTACACCTTC,CASSPTGEGYYGYTF
NA,TRBV11-1,NA,TRBJ2-4,TGTGCCAGCACCGACAGTCTAGCCAAAAACATTCAGTACTTC,CASTDSLAKNIQYF
NA,TRBV18,NA,TRBJ1-1,TGTGCCAGCTCACCACTGTTGCAGGGAGGAAGCACTGAAGCTTTCTTT,CASSPLLQGGSTEAFF
TRBD1,TRBV6-5,NA,TRBJ1-6,TGTGCCAGCAGTTACGACGGGACAGCGAATTCACCCCTCCACTTT,CASSYDGTANSPLHF
TRBD1,TRBV10-3,NA,TRBJ1-2,TGTGCCACAGAGAACACAGGGGGGTATGGCTACACCTTC,CATENTGGYGYTF
NA,TRBV6-6,NA,TRBJ2-3,TGTGCCAGCAGTTCTGGGGATACGCAGTATTTT,CASSSGDTQYF
TRBD2,TRBV29-1,NA,TRBJ2-7,TGCAGCGTGTCCGAGCGGGGGGGCCTCGAGCAGTACTTC,CSVSERGGLEQYF
TRBD2,TRBV6-5,NA,TRBJ2-1,TGTGCCAGCAGCCTTAGCGGGGGTCACAATGAGCAGTTCTTC,CASSLSGGHNEQFF
TRBD1,TRBV29-1,NA,TRBJ2-2,TGCAGCGTTGGGACAGGGGGCGACACCGGGGAGCTGTTTTTT,CSVGTGGDTGELFF
TRBD1,TRBV7-2,NA,TRBJ1-5,TGTGCCAGCAGCCCGACAGGGGGCAATCAGCCCCAGCATTTT,CASSPTGGNQPQHF
TRBD2,TRBV23-1,NA,TRBJ2-7,TGCGCCAGCAGTCTAGCGGGCGACCACCTAGACGAGCAGTACTTC,CASSLAGDHLDEQYF
NA,TRBV6-5,NA,TRBJ2-5,TGTGCCAGCCTCAGGGGACTTCAAGAGACCCAGTACTTC,CASLRGLQETQYF
NA,TRBV15,NA,TRBJ2-7,TGTGCCACCAGCAGATCGGGGATCGAGCAGTACTTC,CATSRSGIEQYF
NA,TRBV5-1,NA,TRBJ2-7,TGCGCCAGCAGCTCTTATGACGAGCAGTACTTC,CASSSYDEQYF
TRBD1,TRBV7-3,NA,TRBJ2-7,TGTGCCAGCAGCGCTACCCCAGGGACAGTCTACGAGCAGTACTTC,CASSATPGTVYEQYF
NA,TRBV19,NA,TRBJ2-2,TGTGCCAGCCGTCAGGGGGGGGGCTTCACCGGGGAGCTGTTTTTT,CASRQGGGFTGELFF
NA,TRBV18,NA,TRBJ1-1,TGTGCCAGCTCAGGGGTACTGAACACTGAAGCTTTCTTT,CASSGVLNTEAFF
NA,TRBV4-1,once,TRBJ2-1,TGCGCCAGCAGCCAGACAAACCGGGATCGGTTCTTC,CASSQTNRDRFF
NA,TRBV10-2,NA,TRBJ1-6,TGCGCCAGCATGCCGGGGGGGCCACCCCTCCACTTT,CASMPGGPPLHF
NA,TRBV5-1,NA,TRBJ2-5,TGCGCCAGCAGCTTGGGCGTAACAACCCAAGAGGCCCAGTACTTC,CASSLGVTTQEAQYF
NA,TRBV7-3,NA,TRBJ1-1,TGTGCCAGCAGCTTGTACGCTATTTCTGAAGCTTTCTTT,CASSLYAISEAFF
NA,TRBV6-5,NA,TRBJ2-3,TGTGCCAGCGGGCTGTCTAGCCTTAGCACAGATACGCAGTATTTT,CASGLSSLSTDTQYF